Following are 26 T cell receptor beta chains from one sample sequenced in a study of T cell clonality in common variable immunodeficiency. Generated by immunoSEQ multiplex PCR, the TCRdb table keeps only in-frame clones and is missing some. The sample is made up of around 42,000 clones, none counted only once. The sample was peripheral blood mononuclear cells. All receptors derive from a person between 18 and 75 years old in good health.

Many counts were recorded for this clone. The read stops 3 residues short of the end of the CDR3; the missing end is completed from the germline J gene. This chain connects TRBV7-9 to TRBJ1-1; 9 nucleotides line up with TRBD1. Germline assignment: CDR1 SEHNR and CDR2 FQNEAQ (reference sequence). The CDR3 loop spans 14 amino acids. Trimming removed 5 bases from V and 2 bases from J; junction bases left unmatched: 3. This CDR3 is CASSPGQGNTEAFF. The part of the CDR3 DNA that was read is TGTGCCAGCAGCCCGGGACAGGGTAACACTGAA. The full variable domain, its missing parts supplied by reference TRBV7-9 and TRBJ1-1, is DTGVSQNPRHKITKRGQNVTFRCDPISEHNRLYWYRQTLGQGPEFLTYFQNEAQLEKSRLLSDRFSAERPKGSFSTLEIQRTEQGDSAMYLCASSPGQGNTEAFFGQGTRLTVV.

This clone was picked up many times. The read ends 3 residues shy of where the CDR3 ends; the end is completed using the germline J gene. The genes are TRBV20-1 and TRBJ2-5; no clear D. This CDR3 has 12 amino acids. The germline CDR1 and CDR2 sequences are DFQATT and SNEGSKA (reference sequence). This CDR3 reads CSSPGPLGTQYF. Incomplete CDR3 DNA: TGCAGCTCACCGGGTCCCCTGGGGACC.

This clone was seen repeatedly, ten times or more. Coverage ceases 3 residues before the CDR3 finishes, and the germline J gene fills in the end. J is TRBJ1-2 and V is TRBV12-3 or TRBV12-4, with 9 bases lining up with TRBD1. The CDR3 contains 15 residues. The trim removed 2 bases at V and 2 bases at J, leaving 3 bases unmatched. CDR3 DNA, as far as it was read: TGTGCCAGCAGTTTACGGGGACAGGGCAACTATGGC. Protein product: CASSLRGQGNYG. The complete CDR3 sequence is CASSLRGQGNYGYTF.

This clone was detected many times. The read ends 3 residues before the CDR3 terminus; that terminus is restored from the germline J gene. The chain joins TRBV5-4 to TRBJ2-2; possibly TRBD1 for D (6 bases). The CDR3 spans 14 residues. The ends were cut back, 5 bases at V and 6 bases at J, with 14 bases in the middle. Germline V lookup: CDR1 SGHNT, CDR2 YYREEE (reference sequence). CDR3 bases read: TGTGCCAGCAGTTTGCCTTCAGGGGCCGGGGAG. Amino acids: CASSLPSGAGE. The full CDR3 sequence reads CASSLPSGAGELFF.

There are many counts of this clone. The read ends 3 residues shy of where the CDR3 ends; the end is completed using the germline J gene. J is TRBJ1-1 and V is TRBV20-1; no firm D call. The germline V gene encodes CDR1 DFQATT and CDR2 SNEGSKA (reference sequence). Trimming removed 5 bases from V and 6 bases from J, with 13 bases in between. This CDR3 contains 12 residues. Incomplete CDR3 DNA: TGCAGTGCTCCGTCGCCTAGGTCTGAA. Amino acids: CSAPSPRSE. The entire CDR3 is CSAPSPRSEAFF.

The sample holds many counts of this clone. Read data end 3 residues before the CDR3 end; the end is taken from the germline J gene. V and J are TRBV19 and TRBJ2-7; the match to TRBD2 covers 8 bases. Germline V gene data show CDR1 as LNHDA and CDR2 as SQIVND (reference sequence). CDR3 length: 17 amino acids. J lost 1 base, V lost 6 bases, and 14 bases had no gene match. CDR3 residues: CASSLSAGTRSSYEQYF. The CDR3 bases that were read are TGTGCCAGTAGCCTATCGGCCGGGACTAGGAGTTCCTACGAG. Complete variable domain (other parts from reference TRBV19 and TRBJ2-7): DGGITQSPKYLFRKEGQNVTLSCEQNLNHDAMYWYRQDPGQGLRLIYYSQIVNDFQKGDIAEGYSVSREKKESFPLTVTSAQKNPTAFYLCASSLSAGTRSSYEQYFGPGTRLTVT.

This clone was picked up many times. The read stops 3 residues short of the end of the CDR3; the missing end is completed from the germline J gene. The chain links TRBV20-1 to TRBJ2-5; weak D call: TRBD2 (5 bases). V lost 4 bases and J 1 base, leaving 16 bases between the germline ends. Germline V gene data show CDR1 as DFQATT and CDR2 as SNEGSKA (reference sequence). This CDR3 spans 15 amino acids. The CDR3: CSATLRRGTQETQYF. The sequenced part of the CDR3 DNA is TGCAGTGCTACCCTTCGTCGGGGAACCCAAGAGACC.

There are many counts of this clone. From the germline J gene comes the end of the CDR3, since the read stops 3 residues before it. V gene TRBV5-6 combines with J gene TRBJ1-1; TRBD1 matches 7 bases. V lost 2 bases, J lost 7 bases, and 5 bases stayed unmatched. CDR3 length equals 13 residues. Germline assignment: CDR1 SGHDT and CDR2 YYEEEE. Partial CDR3 DNA: TGTGCCAGCAGCTTACCCAGGGGGTTTGAA. Its protein is CASSLPRGFE. The whole CDR3 sequence is CASSLPRGFEAFF. The full variable domain, in which reference TRBV5-6 and TRBJ1-1 provide the parts outside the CDR3, is DAGVTQSPTHLIKTRGQQVTLRCSPKSGHDTVSWYQQALGQGPQFIFQYYEEEERQRGNFPDRFSGHQFPNYSSELNVNALLLGDSALYLCASSLPRGFEAFFGQGTRLTVV.

This clone was recorded at least ten times. The CDR3 end lies 3 residues beyond the end of the read and is filled in from the germline J gene. The gene calls are TRBV20-1 and TRBJ1-1; tentatively, D is TRBD1 (6 bases). The CDR3 has 16 residues. The V gene's germline CDR1 is DFQATT and CDR2 SNEGSKA (reference sequence). Deletions cut 3 bases from V and 0 bases from J, with 17 bases between. The DNA read from the CDR3 is TGCAGTGCTAGTTGGGGCCACAGGGTTATGAACACTGAA. It codes for CSASWGHRVMNTE. Given in full, the CDR3 is CSASWGHRVMNTEAFF.

At least ten counts were recorded for this clone. The CDR3 is cut off 3 residues early in the read; its end comes from the germline J gene. The chain employs TRBV12-3 or TRBV12-4 and TRBJ2-2; 15 nucleotides match TRBD2. The junction had 6 bases not matched to a gene; V was cut back by 5 bases and J by 5 bases. The CDR3 is 17 amino acids. The sequenced part of the CDR3 DNA is TGTGCCAGCAGTCTCATAGGACTAGCGGGAGGGACCGGGGAG. Translated, it gives CASSLIGLAGGTGE. The CDR3 reads in full as CASSLIGLAGGTGELFF.

This clone was counted between two and nine times. The read comes to an end 3 residues before the CDR3 does, leaving the germline J gene to fill in the end. The chain has TRBV5-1 and TRBJ2-3; the D gene could be TRBD1 or TRBD2 (6 bases each). CDR1 is SGHRS and CDR2 is YFSETQ in the germline V gene. The V and J ends lost 0 bases and 1 base respectively, with 18 bases between them. This CDR3 region has 18 residues. The CDR3 loop reads CASSLAGGGGTGTDTQYF. Partial CDR3 DNA: TGCGCCAGCAGCTTGGCCGGAGGGGGAGGAACTGGCACAGATACG.

This clone was observed many times. The sequence runs out 3 residues before the end of the CDR3; the remainder is reconstructed from the germline J gene. This chain joins TRBV4-1 and TRBJ2-5, with 12 bases fitting TRBD2. CDR1 MGHRA and CDR2 YSYEKL come from the germline V gene. CDR3 length: 18 amino acids. Germline trimming cut 0 bases from V and 2 bases from J; bases unmatched to any gene: 7. This CDR3 is CASSQDATSGGSQETQYF. CDR3 DNA, as far as it was read: TGCGCCAGCAGCCAAGATGCGACTAGCGGGGGTTCGCAAGAGACC.

Many counts were recorded for this clone. The CDR3 goes on 3 residues after the read ends, and that part is filled in from the germline J gene. The chain joins TRBV9 to TRBJ2-1, with 11 nucleotides matching TRBD2. Germline V CDR1 and CDR2: SGDLS, YYNGEE. This CDR3 is 15 amino acids long. Losses at the gene ends were 0 bases for V and 7 bases for J; bases not matched to a gene: 3. Partial CDR3 DNA: TGTGCCAGCAGCGTAGCACTAGCGGGAGTGAATGAG. Residues: CASSVALAGVNE. The full-length CDR3 reads as CASSVALAGVNEQFF.

As regards this clone: The sequence runs out 3 residues before the end of the CDR3; the remainder is reconstructed from the germline J gene. J is TRBJ2-7 and V is TRBV5-6, with TRBD1 matching 8 bases. Per germline, CDR1 SGHDT and CDR2 YYEEEE. Unmatched junction bases numbered 7, after V lost 4 bases and J lost 4 bases. The CDR3 is 14 amino acids. The CDR3 protein is CASSRVGTGYEQYF. The DNA read from the CDR3 is TGTGCCAGCAGCCGAGTCGGGACAGGATACGAG.

This clone was observed many times. The CDR3 end lies 3 residues beyond the end of the read and is filled in from the germline J gene. Other DNA sequences in this specimen translate into the identical CDR3. The rearrangement joins TRBV5-1 to TRBJ1-5; a weak D match, TRBD1 (6 bases). CDR1 is SGHRS, CDR2 YFSETQ, per germline. The V gene lost 0 bases and the J gene lost 4 bases, with 11 bases spanning the gap. The CDR3 loop spans 15 amino acids. The covered CDR3 bases are TGCGCCAGCAGCTTGGAGGGGGTTAGTAATCAGCCC. Translating gives CASSLEGVSNQP. The full CDR3 protein reads CASSLEGVSNQPQHF.

Ten or more counts support this clone. The CDR3 extends 3 residues past the end of the read, so its final part is completed from the germline J gene. The V gene is TRBV7-8, the J gene TRBJ2-2, with D hard to call. This CDR3 region has 12 residues. Trimming took off 5 bases at V and 1 base at J, with 2 bases between the two ends. Germline CDR1 and CDR2: SGHVS and FQNEAQ. The covered CDR3 bases are TGTGCCAGCAGCCGGAACACCGGGGAG. Encoded protein: CASSRNTGE. The entire CDR3 sequence reads CASSRNTGELFF.

In this sample, this clone turned up many times. The CDR3 end falls 3 residues outside the read, so it is completed with the germline J gene. The V call is TRBV4-1, the J call TRBJ2-6; a weak D match, TRBD1 (6 bases). CDR1 MGHRA and CDR2 YSYEKL come from the germline V gene. The V end lost 0 bases, the J end lost 0 bases, and 9 bases lay between the germline ends. The CDR3 spans 17 residues. CDR3 residues: CASSQDVDSSGANVLTF. The covered CDR3 bases are TGCGCCAGCAGCCAAGATGTGGACAGCTCTGGGGCCAACGTC.

There are many counts of this clone. The CDR3 reads CASSGQGSNEKLFF. Partial CDR3 DNA: TGTGCCAGCAGTGGACAGGGGTCAAATGAAAAA. The chain couples TRBV2 to TRBJ1-4, with TRBD1 matching over 8 bases. The read ends 3 residues before the CDR3 terminus; that terminus is restored from the germline J gene. The CDR3 sequence is 14 residues long. CDR1 SNHLY and CDR2 FYNNEI come from the germline V gene. V lost 4 bases and J lost 5; bases outside the gene matches: 3.

This clone has ten or more counts. From the germline J gene comes the end of the CDR3, since the read stops 3 residues before it. The V and J genes are TRBV18 and TRBJ1-1; no clear D. Trimming left V 3 bases short and J 1 base short, with 6 bases between. The CDR3 covers 13 residues. Per the germline V gene, CDR1 is KGHSH and CDR2 is LQKENI. The CDR3 loop is CASSPAENTEAFF. Incomplete CDR3 DNA: TGTGCCAGCTCACCCGCAGAGAACACTGAA.

This clone came up many times. From the germline J gene comes the end of the CDR3, since the read stops 3 residues before it. The sample has other DNA sequences that encode this CDR3 too. J is TRBJ1-2 and V is TRBV2; D is possibly TRBD1 (6 bases). V was pared by 6 bases and J by 2 bases, with 13 bases between. This CDR3 contains 14 residues. Germline lookup yields CDR1 SNHLY and CDR2 FYNNEI. This chain's CDR3 is CASRRDTRNYGYTF. Partial CDR3 DNA: TGTGCCAGCAGACGGGACACAAGAAACTATGGC.

This clone was observed at least ten times. With the read ending 3 residues before the CDR3 end, the germline J gene is used to fill in that end. J is TRBJ2-1 and V is TRBV20-1; D possibly corresponds to TRBD1 (6 bases). V was pared by 1 base and J by 8 bases, with 12 bases between. This CDR3 region has 13 residues. Germline CDR1 DFQATT, CDR2 SNEGSKA (reference sequence). CDR3 loop: CSARGPQGYEQFF. Incomplete CDR3 DNA: TGCAGTGCTAGAGGGCCACAGGGTTATGAG.

This clone appeared many times. The sequence runs out 3 residues before the end of the CDR3; the remainder is reconstructed from the germline J gene. The chain combines TRBV29-1 with TRBJ1-1, with 7 bases that match TRBD1. The germline V gene has CDR1 SQVTM and CDR2 ANQGSEA. J lost 6 bases, V lost 7 bases, and 11 bases had no gene match. This CDR3 comprises 13 residues. This CDR3 reads CSASAQGLAEAFF. The covered CDR3 bases are TGCAGCGCCTCGGCACAGGGGTTGGCTGAA.

This clone was detected ten times or more. The CDR3 is cut off 3 residues early in the read; its end comes from the germline J gene. The chain uses TRBV7-8 and TRBJ2-7; 8 bases align to TRBD1. CDR1 and CDR2 from the germline V gene are SGHVS and FQNEAQ. Germline trimming cut 6 bases from V and 1 base from J; bases unmatched to any gene: 8. CDR3 length equals 15 residues. Incomplete CDR3 DNA: TGTGCCAGCAGTCGTGGACAGGGTGTATCCTACGAG. Translating it yields CASSRGQGVSYE. In full, the CDR3 is CASSRGQGVSYEQYF.

This clone occurred many times. The read gets to within 3 residues of the CDR3 end, and the germline J gene fills in the rest. The V gene is TRBV20-1, the J gene TRBJ2-1, with a tentative D call TRBD2 (6 bases). Germline V gene lookup returns CDR1 DFQATT and CDR2 SNEGSKA (reference sequence). The CDR3 extends over 15 amino acids. Trimming took 0 bases from V and 5 from J, leaving 14 bases between them. CDR3 sequence reads: CSARDAAGWNNEQFF. CDR3 bases read: TGCAGTGCTAGAGATGCGGCGGGATGGAACAATGAG.

At least ten counts were recorded for this clone. The read ends 3 residues before the CDR3 terminus; that terminus is restored from the germline J gene. The chain carries TRBV30 and TRBJ2-3, with 8 bases fitting TRBD1. V lost 5 bases, J lost 8 bases, and 12 bases stayed unmatched. Germline CDR1 and CDR2: GTSNPN and SVGIG (reference sequence). CDR3 length: 14 amino acids. The CDR3 reads CAWGHKGTGGTQYF. Incomplete CDR3 DNA: TGTGCCTGGGGCCACAAAGGGACAGGCGGTACG.

In its sample, this clone was seen many times. The read terminates 3 residues before the CDR3 end, so the remaining end is supplied by the germline J gene. The chain is built from TRBV29-1 and TRBJ2-7; 7 bases match TRBD1. The CDR3 consists of 13 residues. The germline gives CDR1 SQVTM, CDR2 ANQGSEA. V gave up 3 bases and J gave up 2 bases; unmatched junction bases: 4. The CDR3 bases that were read are TGCAGCGTTGACCGACAGGGAACCTACGAG. Residues: CSVDRQGTYE. The whole CDR3 sequence reads CSVDRQGTYEQYF.